The 22 T cell receptor beta chains given below trace back to one sample, sequenced in a study of vaccination and CD4 T cells after COVID-19. No antigen has been identified for these receptors. The Oncomine TCR Beta short-read assay was applied to DNA of cultured CD4+ T cells. TCRdb called the PCR reads again in MiXCR, with one record for every CDR3 protein. In the table there are roughly 6,600 distinct CDR3 sequences, about 20% of which are singletons. This sample's treatment: roughly 10-day PBMC culture with coronavirus spike peptide pools or control peptides (ViraFEST assay). This material consisted of CD4+ T cells from blood, cultured in vitro, taken after SARS-CoV-2 vaccination. These receptors were taken from a human donor who had recovered from COVID-19.

J is TRBJ1-1 and V is TRBV20-1; no definite D call. The CDR3 is 14 amino acids. Trimming pared 4 bases from V and 5 bases from J, leaving 17 bases between. Per the germline V gene, CDR1 is DFQATT and CDR2 is SNEGSKA (reference sequence). CDR3 in DNA: TGCAGTGCTAACGGGGAGGGAGTTCGGACTGAAGCTTTCTTT. It specifies CSANGEGVRTEAFF.

The chain couples TRBV24-1 to TRBJ2-3; the D is unclear. V was trimmed by 0 bases and J by 2 bases, leaving 11 bases between them. The CDR3 consists of 16 residues. The germline V gene has CDR1 KGHDR and CDR2 SFDVKD. Written as DNA, the CDR3 is TGTGCCACCAGTGATTTGAAGGGAAGCCTCACAGATACGCAGTATTTT. This encodes CATSDLKGSLTDTQYF.

The V and J genes are TRBV11-1 and TRBJ2-3; no reliable D call. CDR3 length equals 13 residues. Germline-derived CDR1 and CDR2 are SGHAT and FQDESV (reference sequence). V was cut by 3 bases and J by 2 bases, with 6 bases left in between. The CDR3 region is CASSFQDTDTQYF. CDR3 DNA sequence: TGTGCCAGCAGCTTCCAGGACACAGATACGCAGTATTTT.

This clonotype was seen a handful of times. A read error may produce the germline difference seen at one junction end. The CDR3 DNA follows: TGCAGTGCTAGAGAGAACACACTCTGGGCAGGGGTTATCTTT. This sequence encodes CSARENTLWAGVIF. The chain recombines TRBV20-1 with TRBJ1-1, with D perhaps TRBD1 (6 bases). The germline CDR1 and CDR2 sequences are DFQATT and SNEGSKA (reference sequence). CDR3 length: 14 residues.

This clonotype turned up a few times. The V gene is TRBV7-8, the J gene TRBJ1-1, with D hard to call. The CDR3 runs 14 residues. In germline, CDR1 is SGHVS, CDR2 FQNEAQ. Trimming left V 4 bases short and J 1 base short, with 10 bases between. This CDR3 is CASSSGGANTEAFF. CDR3 nucleotides: TGTGCCAGCAGCTCAGGTGGTGCGAACACTGAAGCTTTCTTT.

This clonotype is medium-sized within its sample. The chain is built from TRBV20-1 and TRBJ2-7; 10 bases agree with TRBD2. This CDR3 region has 16 residues. CDR1 and CDR2 (germline): DFQATT, SNEGSKA (reference sequence). The trim removed 4 bases at V and 3 bases at J, leaving 12 bases unmatched. The CDR3 DNA reads as TGCAGTGCTACCCATCTAGCGGGGGCTTTTGACTACGAGCAGTACTTC. The encoded protein is CSATHLAGAFDYEQYF.

This clonotype ranks as medium-sized (0.01 to 0.1%). The chain is built from TRBV7-3 and TRBJ2-5; D is perhaps TRBD1 or TRBD2 (6 bases each). The CDR3 has 15 residues. The V gene's germline CDR1 is SGHTA and CDR2 FQGTGA. The V end was cut by 1 base, the J end by 5 bases, with 14 bases between. The CDR3 here is CASSLMGGPQETQYF. In nucleotides, the CDR3 is TGTGCCAGCAGCTTAATGGGGGGCCCCCAGGAGACCCAGTACTTC.

This clonotype has just a few counts. The chain employs TRBV7-8 and TRBJ1-5, with D maybe TRBD1 (5 bases). V lost 1 base to trimming and J lost 0 bases, with 13 bases between them. The CDR3 has 17 residues. CDR1 is SGHVS, CDR2 FQNEAQ, per germline. The CDR3 loop reads CASSLGGFGASNQPQHF. The CDR3 DNA sequence: TGTGCCAGCAGCTTAGGGGGTTTTGGGGCTAGCAATCAGCCCCAGCATTTT.

This clonotype is medium-sized (0.01 to 0.1%) by share. The J gene is TRBJ1-5, the V gene TRBV20-1; D is ambiguous. V was shortened by 0 bases and J by 4 bases, with 13 bases between the two germline ends. The CDR3 is 15 amino acids. Germline lookup yields CDR1 DFQATT and CDR2 SNEGSKA (reference sequence). The CDR3 reads CSARDARAVNQPQHF. In DNA, the CDR3 is TGCAGTGCTAGAGATGCCCGGGCCGTAAATCAGCCCCAGCATTTT.

The CDR3 DNA follows: TGTGCCAGTAGTGCGGCGGGACAGCTTAGCAATCAGCCCCAGCATTTT. It specifies CASSAAGQLSNQPQHF. The V and J genes are TRBV19 and TRBJ1-5, with 7 bases fitting TRBD1. Trimming took 5 bases from V and 0 from J; bases not matched to a gene: 7. The CDR3 is made up of 16 amino acids. The germline V gene has CDR1 LNHDA and CDR2 SQIVND (reference sequence).

The chain couples TRBV28 to TRBJ1-5; D remains ambiguous. V was pared by 4 bases and J by 7 bases, with 8 bases between. The CDR3 extends over 12 amino acids. The germline V gene has CDR1 MDHEN and CDR2 SYDVKM. The CDR3 loop is CASSSWLQPQHF. For the CDR3, the DNA is TGTGCCAGCAGTTCTTGGTTGCAGCCCCAGCATTTT.

The chain employs TRBV20-1 and TRBJ2-3; 9 nucleotides agree with TRBD2. Losses at the gene ends were 1 base for V and 5 bases for J; bases not matched to a gene: 13. Germline-derived CDR1 and CDR2 are DFQATT and SNEGSKA (reference sequence). CDR3 length: 17 residues. The CDR3 spells CSARGGSGGRAGDTQYF. CDR3 in DNA: TGCAGTGCTAGAGGGGGTTCTGGCGGGAGGGCGGGAGATACGCAGTATTTT.

The genes are TRBV10-3 and TRBJ2-1; D unclear. Germline lookup yields CDR1 ENHRY and CDR2 SYGVKD. The CDR3 totals 13 residues. V lost 6 bases to trimming and J lost 4 bases, with 10 bases between them. The CDR3 protein is CAISQLVYNEQFF. CDR3 sequence (DNA): TGTGCCATCAGCCAACTCGTTTACAATGAGCAGTTCTTC.

V is TRBV28 and J is TRBJ1-5; the D gene is possibly TRBD1 (6 bases). Germline lookup yields CDR1 MDHEN and CDR2 SYDVKM. Trimming pared 6 bases from V and 9 bases from J, leaving 15 bases between. There are 13 residues in the CDR3. The CDR3 loop reads CASRARTAAPQHF. CDR3 nucleotides: TGTGCCAGCAGGGCTCGGACAGCCGCGCCCCAGCATTTT. Based on the CDR3 plus reference TRBV28 and TRBJ1-5, the full variable domain is DVKVTQSSRYLVKRTGEKVFLECVQDMDHENMFWYRQDPGLGLRLIYFSYDVKMKEKGDIPEGYSVSREKKERFSLILESASTNQTSMYLCASRARTAAPQHFGDGTRLSIL.

The V call is TRBV12-2, the J call TRBJ1-2; the table's D call of TRBD1 was not tested on the DNA. TRBV12-2 is a pseudogene segment. CDR3 length equals 16 residues. CDR3 nucleotides: TGTGCAAGTCGCTTGGGAACAGGGCTACGGGGCTATGGCTACACCTTC. Protein product: CASRLGTGLRGYGYTF.

This clonotype counts as medium-sized (0.01 to 0.1%). V gene TRBV15 combines with J gene TRBJ1-6; unclear D gene. Germline lookup yields CDR1 LNHNV and CDR2 YYDKDF (reference sequence). The CDR3 sequence is 15 residues long. V was trimmed by 3 bases and J by 5 bases, leaving 11 bases between them. In nucleotides, the CDR3 is TGTGCCACCAGCAGGAAGGCTGCTAATAATTCACCCCTCCACTTT. Its protein is CATSRKAANNSPLHF.

This clonotype was seen more than once but under ten times. V usage is TRBV6-2 or TRBV6-3 and J usage is TRBJ1-6; no reliable D call. V lost 2 bases and J 9 bases, leaving 11 bases between the germline ends. In germline, CDR1 is MNHEY, CDR2 SVGEGT. This CDR3 is built from 14 residues. CDR3 DNA sequence: TGTGCCAGCAGTTACCCTTCGGGCGTTTCACCCCTCCACTTT. Translated, it gives CASSYPSGVSPLHF.

V gene TRBV18 combines with J gene TRBJ2-5, with TRBD2 matching 7 bases. The length of the CDR3 is 16 residues. After removal of 3 bases from V and 2 bases from J, the junction contained 9 bases not matched to a gene. The germline CDR1 and CDR2 sequences are KGHSH and LQKENI. The CDR3 DNA reads as TGTGCCAGCTCACCGCGGTTAGCGGGCACTCAAGAGACCCAGTACTTC. Translated: CASSPRLAGTQETQYF.

In its sample, this clonotype was seen a few times. The chain couples TRBV15 to TRBJ1-3; D ambiguous. V dropped 1 base and J dropped 1 base, with 5 bases sitting between them. Germline V lookup: CDR1 LNHNV, CDR2 YYDKDF (reference sequence). The CDR3 loop spans 14 amino acids. CDR3 nucleotides: TGTGCCACCAGCAGAGTAGGGTCTGGAAACACCATATATTTT. Residues: CATSRVGSGNTIYF.

This clonotype is medium-sized in the sample. The chain uses TRBV24-1 and TRBJ2-5; no definite D call. Per germline, CDR1 KGHDR and CDR2 SFDVKD. Trimming took 3 bases from V and 0 from J, leaving 13 bases between them. This CDR3 spans 16 amino acids. The CDR3 reads CATSDGLTSYQETQYF. The CDR3 coding sequence is TGTGCCACCAGTGATGGGCTGACATCGTACCAAGAGACCCAGTACTTC.

This sequence joins TRBV5-5 and TRBJ1-1, with D unresolved. This CDR3 comprises 13 residues. The V gene lost 6 bases and the J gene lost 1 base, with 10 bases spanning the gap. Germline values: CDR1 SGHKS, CDR2 YYEKEE (reference sequence). DNA of the CDR3: TGTGCCAGCACCTTAAGGGAGAACACTGAAGCTTTCTTT. Residues: CASTLRENTEAFF.

In its sample, this clonotype was seen a few times. The rearrangement links TRBV6-1 to TRBJ1-5; the D gene is possibly TRBD1 (5 bases). V was clipped by 6 bases and J by 4 bases, with 10 bases between them. Germline loops: CDR1 MNHNS, CDR2 SASEGT. CDR3 length equals 13 residues. The CDR3 coding sequence is TGTGCCAGCAGGGGGGGGGGTAATCAGCCCCAGCATTTT. Amino acids: CASRGGGNQPQHF.